The clone carrying this T cell receptor beta chain was recorded a few times. This specimen comes from a study of OX40 agonist ivuxolimab in advanced cancers. Study-level background: The group had a mean age of around 60 years, ranged from about 23 to 79, and was approximately 81% male. Of the patients, three showed partial responses, one with hepatocellular carcinoma and two with cutaneous melanoma.

The investigators sampled blood at baseline, at cycle 4 day 1, and at cycle 7 day 1. Looked up from germline, CDR1 is LNHDA and CDR2 is SQIVND (reference sequence). The CDR3 sequence is 15 residues long. Trimming took off 4 bases at V and 0 bases at J, with 9 bases between the two ends. Libraries were prepared by immunoSEQ multiplex PCR; TCRdb keeps only in-frame clonotypes and omits some of them. Among 75,000 or so clones listed, just under 85% were seen once. The TCR comes from an adult with an advanced solid tumor such as melanoma, head and neck, liver or kidney cancer. V is TRBV19 and J is TRBJ2-2; D remains unclear. The starting material was CD4+ or CD8+ T cells sorted from blood, obtained in a trial of the OX40 agonist ivuxolimab. The CDR3 sequence: CASSTTTTNTGELFF. In DNA form, the CDR3 reads TGTGCCAGTAGTACGACAACGACGAACACCGGGGAGCTGTTTTTT.